The rows below give T cell receptor beta chains drawn from one sample of a study of T and B cells in COVID-19 patients. TCRdb re-called the multiplex PCR reads with MiXCR, one entry per CDR3 protein. The sample records 20,000 or so distinct CDR3 sequences, approximately 30% being singletons. Sequenced material: blood. The receptors shown here come from a human donor who had recovered from COVID-19. Both conserved end residues are part of each CDR3. A D gene is named only where the DNA matches it firmly. Rows may omit the clone size; those that give it use once, few, many or a size class.

-,TRBD1,TRBJ2-7,TRBV7-9,14,CASSLQQGVDEQYF,TGTGCCAGCAGCTTACAACAGGGGGTCGACGAGCAGTACTTC
few,-,TRBJ2-1,TRBV5-5,16,CASSGGTGPEWNEQFF,TGTGCCAGCAGCGGGGGTACAGGACCAGAGTGGAATGAGCAGTTCTTC
-,-,TRBJ2-6,TRBV24-1,15,CATSDPGTGANVLTF,TGTGCCACCAGTGATCCGGGGACTGGGGCCAACGTCCTGACTTTC
many,TRBD1,TRBJ2-3,TRBV10-3,15,CAISETGTEQDTQYF,TGTGCCATCAGTGAGACTGGGACAGAACAAGATACGCAGTATTTT
-,TRBD2,TRBJ2-1,TRBV11-3,15,CASSSGTSGGGEQFF,TGTGCCAGCAGCTCCGGGACTAGCGGGGGAGGTGAGCAGTTCTTC
few,-,TRBJ2-6,TRBV5-1,15,CASSWGPGDTNVLTF,TGCGCCAGCAGCTGGGGCCCAGGGGATACCAACGTCCTGACTTTC
-,TRBD2,TRBJ2-1,TRBV19,14,CASSTRLARNEQFF,TGTGCCAGTAGTACCCGACTAGCCCGTAATGAGCAGTTCTTC
-,-,TRBJ1-5,TRBV19,15,CASSPPEGLNQPQHF,TGTGCCAGTAGTCCGCCTGAGGGCTTGAATCAGCCCCAGCATTTT
medium-sized,TRBD1,TRBJ2-6,TRBV11-3,18,CAIRESGTGTPGANVLTF,TGTGCCATCCGGGAGTCCGGGACAGGGACCCCTGGGGCCAACGTCCTGACTTTC
medium-sized,-,TRBJ2-3,TRBV5-4,13,CASSSIGTDTQYF,TGTGCCAGCAGCTCAATCGGGACAGATACGCAGTATTTT
-,-,TRBJ2-7,TRBV5-3,12,CARSLDRDEQYF,TGTGCCAGAAGCTTGGACAGGGACGAGCAGTACTTC
-,TRBD1,TRBJ2-3,TRBV30,13,CARQTGGTDTQYF,TGTGCCCGTCAGACAGGGGGCACAGATACGCAGTATTTT
-,TRBD2,TRBJ2-1,TRBV6-5,16,CASSYSTSGGPYEQFF,TGTGCCAGCAGTTACTCGACTAGCGGGGGGCCTTATGAGCAGTTCTTC
few,-,TRBJ1-5,TRBV6-5,14,CASSPGGSNQPQHF,TGTGCCAGCAGCCCCGGGGGGAGCAATCAGCCCCAGCATTTT
few,TRBD1,TRBJ2-4,TRBV12-3/TRBV12-4,15,CASSRGRGLKNIQYF,TGTGCCAGCAGCCGGGGAAGGGGGCTGAAAAACATTCAGTACTTC
many,-,TRBJ2-1,TRBV12-3/TRBV12-4,13,CASSARAYGEQFF,TGTGCCAGCAGTGCTAGGGCCTATGGCGAGCAGTTCTTC
few,TRBD2,TRBJ2-7,TRBV5-1,17,CASSLGPSGGSSYEQYF,TGCGCCAGCAGCTTGGGTCCTAGCGGGGGGTCCTCCTACGAGCAGTACTTC
many,-,TRBJ1-4,TRBV19,15,CASSRSVATNEKLFF,TGTGCCAGTAGTCGGAGCGTTGCAACTAATGAAAAACTGTTTTTT
many,TRBD1,TRBJ1-5,TRBV30,13,CAWGGQHNQPQHF,TGTGCCTGGGGGGGACAGCACAATCAGCCCCAGCATTTT
-,TRBD2,TRBJ2-3,TRBV24-1,16,CATSDLRASGGAAQYF,TGTGCCACCAGTGATTTGAGGGCTAGCGGGGGGGCGGCGCAGTATTTT
-,-,TRBJ2-3,TRBV6-6,15,CASSYPRGEIDTQYF,TGTGCCAGCAGTTACCCTCGAGGGGAGATAGATACGCAGTATTTT
medium-sized,TRBD1,TRBJ2-7,TRBV6-5,14,CASRAGQGVYEQYF,TGTGCCAGCAGAGCGGGACAGGGGGTCTACGAGCAGTACTTC
medium-sized,-,TRBJ2-7,TRBV29-1,14,CSVGGVGFSYEQYF,TGCAGCGTTGGGGGGGTCGGATTTAGCTACGAGCAGTACTTC
many,-,TRBJ1-6,TRBV27,12,CASRGVGEALHF,TGTGCCAGCCGCGGGGTCGGTGAGGCCCTCCACTTT
few,TRBD1,TRBJ1-1,TRBV27,17,CASIAPGQGGYTTEAFF,TGTGCCAGCATTGCCCCCGGACAGGGCGGCTACACGACTGAAGCTTTCTTT
once,TRBD1,TRBJ2-5,TRBV12-3/TRBV12-4,12,CASRTGEETQYF,TGTGCCAGCAGGACAGGGGAGGAGACCCAGTACTTC
-,-,TRBJ1-6,TRBV6-1,14,CTSSGRSYNSPLHF,TGTACCAGCAGTGGGAGGAGTTATAATTCACCCCTCCACTTT
many,-,TRBJ2-3,TRBV5-6,13,CASSPAGTDTQYF,TGTGCCAGCAGCCCGGCGGGCACAGATACGCAGTATTTT
few,-,TRBJ1-4,TRBV30,14,CAWSVRGYQGKLFF,TGTGCCTGGAGTGTACGGGGGTATCAAGGAAAACTGTTTTTT
many,TRBD1,TRBJ2-5,TRBV6-5,15,CASSTHRGYQETQYF,TGTGCCAGCAGTACCCACAGGGGCTACCAAGAGACCCAGTACTTC
-,-,TRBJ1-2,TRBV20-1,12,CSAPGLNYGYTF,TGCAGTGCTCCGGGACTTAACTATGGCTACACCTTC
-,-,TRBJ2-5,TRBV5-6,13,CASSQGAQETQYF,TGTGCCAGCAGCCAAGGGGCACAAGAGACCCAGTACTTC
-,-,TRBJ1-5,TRBV15,17,CATSRGHPAALGEPQHF,TGTGCCACCAGCAGAGGACATCCCGCGGCGCTGGGCGAGCCCCAGCATTTT